This TCR beta chain was retrieved from a study of blood T cell repertoires in COVID-19. Across the study: Specimens from acute and convalescent COVID-19 originated in the United States, Italy and Spain. PBMCs, B-cell-depleted T cells, or T cells were the source of the cDNA or gDNA that made up the material.

Germline V lookup: CDR1 MNHEY, CDR2 SVGAGI. This CDR3 is built from 14 residues. With 6 bases clipped from V and 3 bases from J, the junction kept 5 bases outside the gene matches. As originally analysed: It was from reference gene primer amplification that nucleated cell counts were estimated. The assay was immunoSEQ multiplex PCR, and TCRdb's table has in-frame clones only and misses some. V and J calls and clone size follow that table, whereas D and trimming were derived from the DNA. The sample holds some 460,000 clones; around 88% are singletons and the top ten take 4.3%. The chain links TRBV6-5 to TRBJ2-1, with 7 bases fitting TRBD2. The sequencing input was peripheral blood. The TCR originated in a woman in her thirties with acute or convalescent COVID-19. The DNA for the CDR3 is TGTGCCAGCAGGCCAAGCGGGAACTACAATGAGCAGTTCTTC. As protein: CASRPSGNYNEQFF.